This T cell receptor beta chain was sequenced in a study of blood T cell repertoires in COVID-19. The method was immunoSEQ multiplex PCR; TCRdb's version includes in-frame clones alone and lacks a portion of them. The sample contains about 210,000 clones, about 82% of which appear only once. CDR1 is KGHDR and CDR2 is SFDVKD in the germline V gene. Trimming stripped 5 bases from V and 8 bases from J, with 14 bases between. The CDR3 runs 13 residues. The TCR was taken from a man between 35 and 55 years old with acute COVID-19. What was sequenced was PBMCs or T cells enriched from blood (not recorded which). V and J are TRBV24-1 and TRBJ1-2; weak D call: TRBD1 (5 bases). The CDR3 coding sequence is TGTGCCACCAGTGCAGAGTCGGGGGAGGGCTACACCTTC. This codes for CATSAESGEGYTF.